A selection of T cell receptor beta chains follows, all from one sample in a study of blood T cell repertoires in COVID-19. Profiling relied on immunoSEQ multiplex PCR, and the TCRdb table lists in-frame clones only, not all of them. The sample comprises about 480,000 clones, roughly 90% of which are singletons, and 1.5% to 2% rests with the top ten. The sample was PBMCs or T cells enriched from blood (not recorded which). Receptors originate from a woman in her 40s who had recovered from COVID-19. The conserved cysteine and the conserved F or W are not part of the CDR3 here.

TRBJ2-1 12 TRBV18 ASPNRAGGDEQF
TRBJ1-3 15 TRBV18 ASSPSGDRIKGNTIY
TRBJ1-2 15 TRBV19 ASSAYRESAFNYGYT
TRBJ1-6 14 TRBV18 ASSPQPTVSDSPLH
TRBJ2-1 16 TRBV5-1 ASSLTPVVLRSYNEQF
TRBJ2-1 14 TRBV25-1 ASSEGRGLIFYEQF
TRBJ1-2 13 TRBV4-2 ASSQDPAGEYGYT
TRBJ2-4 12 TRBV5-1 ASSFIAGGNIQY
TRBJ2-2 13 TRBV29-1 SVSGGQGITGELF
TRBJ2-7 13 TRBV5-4 ASSPGLAGVYEQY
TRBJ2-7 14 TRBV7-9 ASSSREGDEPYEQY
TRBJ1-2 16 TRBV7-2 ASSLRVGTRDSFYGYT
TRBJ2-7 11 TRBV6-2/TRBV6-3 ASSLVASYEQY
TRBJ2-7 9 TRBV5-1 ASSSTYEQY
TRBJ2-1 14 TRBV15 ATSRDTLVVWNEQF
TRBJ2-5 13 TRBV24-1 ATEWTGAEEGTQY
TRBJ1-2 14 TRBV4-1 ASSQVTGIANYGYT
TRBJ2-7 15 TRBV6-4 ASSAKSTSPGACEQY
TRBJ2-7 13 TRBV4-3 ASSQEGLSSGEQY
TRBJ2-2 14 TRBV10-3 AISASGPPETGELF
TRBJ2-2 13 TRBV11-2 ASSPSGRAVGELF
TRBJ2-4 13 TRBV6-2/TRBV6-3 ASSTGLAVTGIQY
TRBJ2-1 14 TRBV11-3 ASSLGHQGAYNEQF
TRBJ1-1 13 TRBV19 ASSTPRGGTTEAF
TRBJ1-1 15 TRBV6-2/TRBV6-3 ASSFGGGMKRNTEAF
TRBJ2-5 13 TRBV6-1 ASSEGLQVRGTQY
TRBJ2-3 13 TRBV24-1 ATSDSGRGTDTQY
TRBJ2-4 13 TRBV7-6 ASSPTSGDANIQY
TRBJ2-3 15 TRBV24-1 ATSEPDGTASTDTQY
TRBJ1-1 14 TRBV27 ASSPKGGAYGTEAF
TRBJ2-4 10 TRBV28 ASTGETNIQY
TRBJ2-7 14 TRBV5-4 ASSLVGTSGTLEQY
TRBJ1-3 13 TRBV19 ASRQQGAAGNTIY
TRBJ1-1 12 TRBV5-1 ASRDRVQDTEAF
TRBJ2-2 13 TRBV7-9 ASSLATGATGELF
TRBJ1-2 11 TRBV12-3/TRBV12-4 ASSLEKSTGYT
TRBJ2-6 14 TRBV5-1 ASTRGRSSGANVLT
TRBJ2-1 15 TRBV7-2 ASSHPLRESSYNEQF
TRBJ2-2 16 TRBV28 ASRRDRLRLRNTGELF
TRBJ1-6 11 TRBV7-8 ASSLGENSPLH
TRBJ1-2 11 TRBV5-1 ASSLANNYGYT
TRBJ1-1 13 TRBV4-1 ASSQGGGLDTEAF
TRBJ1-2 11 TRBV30 AWSGESLYGYT
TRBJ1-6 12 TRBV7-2 ASSLDRAYSPLH
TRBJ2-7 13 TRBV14 ASSQDASGTTEQY
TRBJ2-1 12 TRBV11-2 ASSSLARYNEQF
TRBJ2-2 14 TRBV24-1 ATSDPDRYDTGELF
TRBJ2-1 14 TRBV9 ASSEPLAGGPNEQF
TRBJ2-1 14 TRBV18 ASSPPSTGQGGEQF
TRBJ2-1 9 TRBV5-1 ASAGVNEQF
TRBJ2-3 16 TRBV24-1 ATSVGIGLREGTDTQY
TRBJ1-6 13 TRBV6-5 ASSWGRDINSPLH
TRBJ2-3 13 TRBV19 ASRRLAGGPDTQY
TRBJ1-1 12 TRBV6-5 ASSFRIMNTEAF